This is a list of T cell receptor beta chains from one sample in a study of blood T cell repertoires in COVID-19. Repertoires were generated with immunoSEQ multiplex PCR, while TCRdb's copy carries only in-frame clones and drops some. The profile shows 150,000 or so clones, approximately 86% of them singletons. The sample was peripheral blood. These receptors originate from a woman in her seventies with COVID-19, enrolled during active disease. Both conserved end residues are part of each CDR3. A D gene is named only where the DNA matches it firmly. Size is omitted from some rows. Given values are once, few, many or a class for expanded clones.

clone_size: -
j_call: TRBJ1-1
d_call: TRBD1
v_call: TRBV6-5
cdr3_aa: CASSDRGLPNTEAFF
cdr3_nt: TGTGCCAGCAGCGACAGGGGGCTTCCGAACACTGAAGCTTTCTTT

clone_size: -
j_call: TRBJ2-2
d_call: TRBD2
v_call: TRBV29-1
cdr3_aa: CSVRGGGSGELFF
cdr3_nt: TGCAGCGTCCGCGGGGGGGGTTCCGGGGAGCTGTTTTTT

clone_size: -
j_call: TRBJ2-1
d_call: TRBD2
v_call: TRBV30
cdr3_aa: CAWTYRPGLAGGNEQFF
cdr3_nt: TGTGCCTGGACCTACCGCCCGGGACTAGCGGGGGGGAATGAGCAGTTCTTC

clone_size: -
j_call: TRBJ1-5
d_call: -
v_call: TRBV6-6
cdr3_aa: CASRGDSNQPQHF
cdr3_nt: TGTGCCAGCAGGGGCGATAGCAATCAGCCCCAGCATTTT

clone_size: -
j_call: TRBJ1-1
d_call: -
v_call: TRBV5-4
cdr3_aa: CASSLGAPLMNTEAFF
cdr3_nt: TGTGCCAGCAGCTTGGGGGCGCCCCTTATGAACACTGAAGCTTTCTTT

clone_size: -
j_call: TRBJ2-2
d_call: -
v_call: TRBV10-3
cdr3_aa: CAISELPGQTTGELFF
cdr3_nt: TGTGCCATCAGTGAGTTGCCAGGGCAGACGACCGGGGAGCTGTTTTTT

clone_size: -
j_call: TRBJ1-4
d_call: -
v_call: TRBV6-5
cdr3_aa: CASSSAGAVNEKLFF
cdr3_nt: TGTGCCAGCAGTTCGGCAGGGGCGGTGAATGAAAAACTGTTTTTT

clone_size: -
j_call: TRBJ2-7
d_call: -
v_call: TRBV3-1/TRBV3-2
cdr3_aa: CASSRTGDGSEQYF
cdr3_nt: TGTGCCAGCAGCCGAACAGGGGACGGGAGCGAGCAGTACTTC

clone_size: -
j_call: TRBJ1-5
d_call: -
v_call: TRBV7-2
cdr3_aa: CASSLDAGFSNQPQHF
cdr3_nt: TGTGCCAGCAGCTTAGACGCAGGGTTCAGCAATCAGCCCCAGCATTTT

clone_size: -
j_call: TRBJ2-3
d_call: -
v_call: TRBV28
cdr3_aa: CASSPSPPQADTQYF
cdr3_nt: TGTGCCAGCAGTCCTAGCCCGCCCCAAGCAGATACGCAGTATTTT

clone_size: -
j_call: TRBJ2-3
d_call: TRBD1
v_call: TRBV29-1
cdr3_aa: CSVESSGTEHSTDTQYF
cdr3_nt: TGCAGCGTTGAGTCCTCCGGGACAGAACACTCCACAGATACGCAGTATTTT

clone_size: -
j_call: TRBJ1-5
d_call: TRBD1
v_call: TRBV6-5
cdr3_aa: CASSLDRGNQPQHF
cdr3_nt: TGTGCCAGCAGCCTGGACAGGGGCAATCAGCCCCAGCATTTT

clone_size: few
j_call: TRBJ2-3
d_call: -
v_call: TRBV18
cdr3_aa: CASSPRELTDTQYF
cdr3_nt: TGTGCCAGCTCACCACGAGAGTTGACAGATACGCAGTATTTT

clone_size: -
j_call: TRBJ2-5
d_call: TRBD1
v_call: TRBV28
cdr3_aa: CASSYYRGVETQYF
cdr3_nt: TGTGCCAGCAGTTACTACAGGGGGGTGGAGACCCAGTACTTC

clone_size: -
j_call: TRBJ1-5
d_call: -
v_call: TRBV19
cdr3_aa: CASTTQSLGRGSRQPQHF
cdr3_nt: TGTGCCAGTACCACTCAATCACTCGGGCGGGGGTCAAGGCAGCCCCAGCATTTT

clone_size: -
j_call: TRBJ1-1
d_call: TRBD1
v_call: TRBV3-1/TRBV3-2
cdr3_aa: CASSHTGGTEAFF
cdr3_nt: TGTGCCAGCAGCCATACAGGGGGTACTGAAGCTTTCTTT

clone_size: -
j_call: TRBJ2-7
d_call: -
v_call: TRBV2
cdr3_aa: CASSVSFEQYF
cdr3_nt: TGTGCCAGCAGTGTCAGTTTCGAGCAGTACTTC

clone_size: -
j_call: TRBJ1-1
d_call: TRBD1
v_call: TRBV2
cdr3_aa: CASRAGTGGTEAFF
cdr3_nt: TGTGCCAGCAGGGCCGGGACAGGGGGCACTGAAGCTTTCTTT

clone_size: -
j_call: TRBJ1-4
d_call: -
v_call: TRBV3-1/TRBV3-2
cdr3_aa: CASSQWGRNEKLFF
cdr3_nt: TGTGCCAGCAGCCAATGGGGCCGGAATGAAAAACTGTTTTTT

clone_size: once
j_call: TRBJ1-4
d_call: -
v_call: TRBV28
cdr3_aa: CASSIPQEKLFF
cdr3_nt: TGTGCCAGCAGTATCCCACAGGAAAAACTGTTTTTT

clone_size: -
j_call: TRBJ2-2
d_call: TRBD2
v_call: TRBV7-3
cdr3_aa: CASGTGLAGVPGELFF
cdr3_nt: TGTGCCAGCGGGACTGGACTAGCGGGGGTGCCCGGGGAGCTGTTTTTT

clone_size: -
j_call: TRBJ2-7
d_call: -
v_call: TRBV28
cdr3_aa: CASSLGQRQIQYF
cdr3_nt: TGTGCCAGCAGTTTAGGCCAACGACAGATTCAGTACTTC